Listed below are T cell receptor beta chains from one sample, sequenced in a study of breast tumors, draining lymph nodes, adjacent tissues. TCRdb reprocessed the multiplex PCR reads via MiXCR and lists one record per CDR3 protein. The data hold about 180,000 distinct CDR3 sequences, with roughly 35% observed a single time. Input material: axillary lymph node tissue. These receptors were collected from a female donor with breast cancer. Some clones in this sample may be carry-over from other donors' samples. Both conserved end residues are part of each CDR3. A D gene is named only where the DNA matches it firmly. Clone size is not always given. Where it is, it says once, few, many or a class for expanded clones.

j_call	v_call	cdr3_length	clone_size	d_call	cdr3_nt	cdr3_aa
TRBJ2-1	TRBV6-2/TRBV6-3	15	many	-	TGTGCCAGCAGTTACCCCCCCCTGAGCGAGGATGAGCAGTTCTTC	CASSYPPLSEDEQFF
TRBJ1-1	TRBV5-5	15	few	TRBD1	TGTGCCAGCAGCCTACCCGGGACAGGGAACACTGAAGCTTTCTTT	CASSLPGTGNTEAFF
TRBJ1-4	TRBV7-8	15	-	-	TGTGCCAGCAGCTTAGGACAGTCTGTATGGGAAAAACTGTTTTTT	CASSLGQSVWEKLFF
TRBJ2-5	TRBV29-1	11	many	-	TGCAGCGTTGAAGGCTTGGGGACCCAGTACTTC	CSVEGLGTQYF
TRBJ2-2	TRBV20-1	14	once	-	TGCAGTGCTAGAGACAGGGCCCGGGCCGGGGAGCTGTTTTTT	CSARDRARAGELFF
TRBJ2-1	TRBV6-2/TRBV6-3	15	-	TRBD2	TGTGCCAGCACCTACGGGGGGTCGGGCTACAATGAGCAGTTCTTC	CASTYGGSGYNEQFF
TRBJ2-3	TRBV7-9	17	many	-	TGTGCCAGCAGCTCTGCAAATACCGGGACTAGCACAGATACGCAGTATTTT	CASSSANTGTSTDTQYF
TRBJ2-3	TRBV10-1	14	many	TRBD1	TGCGCCAGCAGTCGGGACAGCCACGCAGATACGCAGTATTTT	CASSRDSHADTQYF
TRBJ2-7	TRBV4-1	14	-	-	TGCGCCAGCAGCATAAACAGGGTTACCTACGAGCAGTACTTC	CASSINRVTYEQYF
TRBJ1-6	TRBV6-4	14	-	-	TGTGCCAGCAGTGTTACAGGGCGAAATTCACCCCTCCACTTT	CASSVTGRNSPLHF
TRBJ2-1	TRBV12-3/TRBV12-4	15	many	TRBD2	TGTGCCAGCAGTTTTGGGCTGCCCCCGGGAGGTGAGCAGTTCTTC	CASSFGLPPGGEQFF
TRBJ2-7	TRBV7-8	17	many	-	TGTGCCAGCAGCTTAGTCCATGGGAGCGGGTTGTCCTACGAGCAGTACTTC	CASSLVHGSGLSYEQYF